Following are 13 T cell receptor beta chains from one sample sequenced in a study of shared clonotypes between healthy human individuals. TCRdb's copy holds only in-frame clones and misses some; the assay was immunoSEQ multiplex PCR. The sample lists around 2.5 million clones, 80% to 95% occurring once. The sequenced sample consisted of naive CD4+ T cells from PBMCs. The subset here: CD45RA+ positively selected. All receptors come from a man in his late teens or twenties in good health. Some clones in this sample may be carry-over from other donors' samples.

The chain employs TRBV28 and TRBJ1-2; D uncertain. Looked up from germline, CDR1 is MDHEN and CDR2 is SYDVKM. Deletions cut 2 bases from V and 4 bases from J, with 11 bases between. The CDR3 has 14 amino acids. The CDR3 reads CASSLGTAIYGYTF. DNA of the CDR3: TGTGCCAGCAGTTTAGGAACAGCAATCTATGGCTACACCTTC.

The CDR3 bases are TGTGCCAGCAGTTTTTTTTATGGCTACACCTTC. Translated, it gives CASSFFYGYTF. The chain is built from TRBV28 and TRBJ1-2; D unresolved. V dropped 3 bases and J dropped 5 bases, with 4 bases sitting between them. The V gene's germline CDR1 is MDHEN and CDR2 SYDVKM. This CDR3 has 11 residues.

The chain employs TRBV21-1 and TRBJ2-6; TRBD2, as called in the table, went unchecked against the DNA. TRBV21-1 is designated a pseudogene. This CDR3 contains 16 residues. The CDR3 DNA follows: TGTGCCAGCAGCAAAGGGCACGGGGTTGGGGCCAACGTCCTGACTTTC. Translated: CASSKGHGVGANVLTF.

Comments on this clone: Other DNA sequences within the sample encode an identical CDR3. The chain couples TRBV7-3 to TRBJ1-1; no firm D call. V dropped 2 bases and J dropped 4 bases, with 11 bases sitting between them. Germline V lookup: CDR1 SGHTA, CDR2 FQGTGA. This CDR3 is 14 amino acids long. This CDR3 reads CASSLGVSGTEAFF. In nucleotides, the CDR3 is TGTGCCAGCAGCTTAGGGGTAAGCGGCACTGAAGCTTTCTTT.

The gene calls are TRBV7-7 and TRBJ2-1; no clear D. The CDR3 sequence is 15 residues long. Between the trimmed V and J ends, which lost 1 base and 2 bases, there was a span of 9 bases. In germline, CDR1 is SSHAT, CDR2 FNYEAQ (reference sequence). CDR3 bases: TGTGCCAGCAGCTTAGGAGCGTCGGCCTACAATGAGCAGTTCTTC. It translates to CASSLGASAYNEQFF.

This rearrangement joins TRBV15 to TRBJ2-1; D not resolved. This CDR3 is 14 amino acids long. Trimming took 6 bases from V and 2 from J, leaving 11 bases between them. CDR1 is LNHNV and CDR2 is YYDKDF in the germline V gene (reference sequence). CDR3 residues: CATSFTLTYNEQFF. The CDR3, as DNA: TGTGCCACCAGTTTCACGCTCACCTACAATGAGCAGTTCTTC.

This chain joins TRBV18 and TRBJ1-3; 9 nucleotides agree with TRBD1. V gave up 3 bases and J gave up 3 bases; unmatched junction bases: 3. Germline CDR1 is KGHSH and CDR2 is LQKENI. This CDR3 spans 15 amino acids. As DNA, the CDR3 is TGTGCCAGCTCACCGGACAGGGGAGTTGGAAACACCATATATTTT. Translated: CASSPDRGVGNTIYF. Looking up the rest from reference TRBV18 and TRBJ1-3 gives the full variable domain: NAGVMQNPRHLVRRRGQEARLRCSPMKGHSHVYWYRQLPEEGLKFMVYLQKENIIDESGMPKERFSAEFPKEGPSILRIQQVVRGDSAAYFCASSPDRGVGNTIYFGEGSWLTVV.

The genes are TRBV28 and TRBJ1-4, with D possibly TRBD1 on 6 matching bases. The germline gives CDR1 MDHEN, CDR2 SYDVKM. V lost 10 bases and J lost 8, with 17 bases in between. The CDR3 length is 13 residues. The CDR3 DNA is TGTGCCACATTGGCAGCAGGGGAGGAAAAACTGTTTTTT. This gives the protein CATLAAGEEKLFF.

This clone came up once. V and J are TRBV6-1 and TRBJ1-2; possible D gene TRBD1, 5 bases. The germline V gene encodes CDR1 MNHNS and CDR2 SASEGT. This CDR3 has 16 amino acids. The V end was cut by 0 bases, the J end by 5 bases, with 16 bases between. The CDR3 DNA reads as TGTGCCAGCAGTGAAGCGCTCTGGAGGGGCGGATATGGCTACACCTTC. Its translation is CASSEALWRGGYGYTF.

With respect to this clone: Additional DNA sequences in this sample encode the identical CDR3. The CDR3 coding sequence is TGTGCCAGCAGTTTGGCGGGAGGGCCCTACGAGCAGTACTTC. Amino acid sequence: CASSLAGGPYEQYF. V is TRBV28 and J is TRBJ2-7; 9 bases agree with TRBD2. The V and J ends lost 3 bases and 2 bases, in that order; junction bases with no gene match: 2. Germline CDR1 reads MDHEN; CDR2 reads SYDVKM. The CDR3 has 14 amino acids.

The chain carries TRBV2 and TRBJ1-5; the D gene is possibly TRBD1 (6 bases). Germline CDR1 and CDR2: SNHLY and FYNNEI. Trimming removed 6 bases at V and 3 bases at J, with 12 bases between. This CDR3 spans 14 amino acids. CDR3 protein: CASRDRITNQPQHF. In nucleotides, the CDR3 is TGTGCCAGCAGGGACAGAATCACCAATCAGCCCCAGCATTTT.

This chain links TRBV27 with TRBJ2-3; either TRBD1 or TRBD2 may supply D (5 bases each). There are 14 residues in the CDR3. Germline V CDR1 and CDR2: MNHEY, SMNVEV (reference sequence). Trimming took off 3 bases at V and 2 bases at J, with 9 bases between the two ends. The CDR3 reads CASSFLGDTDTQYF. In DNA, the CDR3 is TGTGCCAGCAGTTTCCTGGGGGACACAGATACGCAGTATTTT.

The gene calls are TRBV7-6 and TRBJ1-2, with D uncertain. Germline CDR1 and CDR2: SGHVS and FNYEAQ. The CDR3 consists of 14 residues. The V end was cut by 5 bases, the J end by 8 bases, with 18 bases between. CDR3 residues: CASSPRASGKGYTF. The CDR3 DNA follows: TGTGCCAGCAGCCCCCGGGCCTCCGGGAAAGGCTACACCTTC. The full variable domain, in which reference TRBV7-6 and TRBJ1-2 provide the parts outside the CDR3, is GAGVSQSPRYKVTKRGQDVALRCDPISGHVSLYWYRQALGQGPEFLTYFNYEAQQDKSGLPNDRFSAERPEGSISTLTIQRTEQRDSAMYRCASSPRASGKGYTFGSGTRLTVV.